Shown below are 23 T cell receptor beta chains from a single sample sequenced in a study of control samples from healthy donors and cancer patients. Profiling relied on immunoSEQ multiplex PCR, and the TCRdb table lists in-frame clones only, not all of them. The table includes about 410,000 clones, 90% detected once. The sequenced material came from PBMCs. All receptors come from a middle-aged man with head and neck cancer.

The chain has TRBV5-1 and TRBJ2-3; 10 bases are a match to TRBD2. Per germline, CDR1 SGHRS and CDR2 YFSETQ. V trimming: 3 bases; J trimming: 2 bases; junction bases outside the gene matches: 3. The CDR3 contains 15 residues. CDR3: CASSSAGGFTDTQYF. The CDR3 nucleotides are TGCGCCAGCAGCTCAGCGGGGGGGTTCACAGATACGCAGTATTTT. The full variable domain, in which reference TRBV5-1 and TRBJ2-3 provide the parts outside the CDR3, is KAGVTQTPRYLIKTRGQQVTLSCSPISGHRSVSWYQQTPGQGLQFLFEYFSETQRNKGNFPGRFSGRQFSNSRSEMNVSTLELGDSALYLCASSSAGGFTDTQYFGPGTRLTVL.

For the CDR3, the DNA is TGTGCCAGCAGCTTACGCAGGGAGCAGACCCAGTACTTC. Encoded protein: CASSLRREQTQYF. The chain couples TRBV7-2 to TRBJ2-5; D might be TRBD1 or TRBD2, each matching 5 bases. There are 13 residues in the CDR3. The germline CDR1 and CDR2 sequences are SGHTA and FQGNSA. Between the trimmed V and J ends, which lost 2 bases and 6 bases, there was a span of 10 bases.

The chain uses TRBV18 and TRBJ1-2; no clear D. The CDR3 is made up of 15 amino acids. Deletions cut 0 bases from V and 2 bases from J, with 10 bases between. CDR1 and CDR2 (germline): KGHSH, LQKENI. CDR3 DNA: TGTGCCAGCTCACCACCGGAGGGTGCGAACTATGGCTACACCTTC. Its protein is CASSPPEGANYGYTF.

On this clone itself: The limits of the CDR3 on the DNA are not certain, so only TCRdb's listed CDR3 is given. This sequence joins TRBV6-1 and TRBJ2-7; the table's D call of TRBD2 was not tested on the DNA. Germline CDR1 and CDR2: MNHNS and SASEGT. Both ends counted, the CDR3 spans 11 residues. The CDR3 loop is CASSDVGLGIF.

The chain is built from TRBV18 and TRBJ2-2; the match to TRBD1 covers 10 bases. The CDR3 sequence is 15 residues long. Trimming at V came to 3 bases and at J to 3 bases, leaving 1 base not matched to a gene. Germline V lookup: CDR1 KGHSH, CDR2 LQKENI. The CDR3 reads CASSPGQGHTGELFF. The CDR3 nucleotides read TGTGCCAGCTCACCGGGACAGGGGCACACCGGGGAGCTGTTTTTT.

The chain recombines TRBV27 with TRBJ2-7; TRBD2 aligns across 14 bases. The J segment lost 0 bases and the V segment lost 5 bases, leaving 9 bases of the junction unmatched. There are 18 residues in the CDR3. Germline CDR1 MNHEY, CDR2 SMNVEV (reference sequence). The CDR3 DNA reads as TGTGCCAGCAGTCTAGGACTAGCGGGGGGACCCCACTCCTACGAGCAGTACTTC. Translated, it gives CASSLGLAGGPHSYEQYF.

The V gene is TRBV4-1, the J gene TRBJ1-1, with TRBD1 identical over 8 bases. The V gene's germline CDR1 is MGHRA and CDR2 YSYEKL. J was trimmed by 1 base and V by 4 bases; bases with no gene match: 8. There are 16 residues in the CDR3. Written as DNA, the CDR3 is TGCGCCAGCAGCCCCATAGGACAGGGACGGAACACTGAAGCTTTCTTT. It codes for CASSPIGQGRNTEAFF.

The rearrangement uses TRBV15 and TRBJ1-1; no clear D gene. This CDR3 comprises 14 residues. Trimming shortened V by 0 bases and J by 2 bases, and 7 bases separated the two germline ends. Germline V gives CDR1 LNHNV, CDR2 YYDKDF (reference sequence). CDR3 nucleotides: TGTGCCACCAGCAGAGAAGGTCCCAACACTGAAGCTTTCTTT. Its translation: CATSREGPNTEAFF.

The rearrangement joins TRBV9 to TRBJ1-2; 9 nucleotides agree with TRBD1. The CDR3 consists of 15 residues. Germline V gene sequence: CDR1 SGDLS, CDR2 YYNGEE. V lost 3 bases, J lost 7 bases, and 10 bases stayed unmatched. CDR3: CASSGGQQGALGYTF. Written as DNA, the CDR3 is TGTGCCAGCAGCGGAGGTCAACAGGGGGCGCTTGGCTACACCTTC.

The chain combines TRBV3-1 (or the pseudogene TRBV3-2) with TRBJ2-7, with 8 bases lining up with TRBD2. After removal of 2 bases from V and 3 bases from J, the junction contained 9 bases not matched to a gene. The germline V gene encodes CDR1 LGHDT and CDR2 YNNKEL (reference sequence). The CDR3 length is 16 residues. The CDR3 region has the DNA TGTGCCAGCAGCCAAACGGGAGGGCCTTCCAACTACGAGCAGTACTTC. Its protein is CASSQTGGPSNYEQYF.

The genes are TRBV7-2 and TRBJ2-7; 12 nucleotides agree with TRBD1. The CDR3 has 15 residues. V lost 5 bases to trimming and J lost 4 bases; unmatched junction nucleotides: 6. Germline V lookup: CDR1 SGHTA, CDR2 FQGNSA. The CDR3 DNA reads TGTGCCAGCAGCACAGGGACAGGGGGCAGTTACGAGCAGTACTTC. Translating it yields CASSTGTGGSYEQYF.

This sequence joins TRBV7-2 and TRBJ2-3, with D tentatively TRBD2 (6 bases). V shed 5 bases and J shed 8 bases, with 11 bases lying between them. The V gene's germline CDR1 is SGHTA and CDR2 FQGNSA. The CDR3 is made up of 12 amino acids. The CDR3: CASSPGARTQYF. In nucleotides, the CDR3 is TGTGCCAGCAGCCCGGGAGCGCGTACGCAGTATTTT.

V is TRBV6-5 and J is TRBJ2-2; 7 nucleotides align to TRBD1. Germline lookup yields CDR1 MNHEY and CDR2 SVGAGI. After removal of 2 bases from V and 5 bases from J, the junction contained 2 bases not matched to a gene. CDR3 length: 14 amino acids. This CDR3 reads CASSYLGQTGELFF. In DNA, the CDR3 is TGTGCCAGCAGTTACCTGGGACAGACCGGGGAGCTGTTTTTT.

This clone was picked up a small number of times. The chain is built from TRBV5-1 and TRBJ2-5; 8 positions match TRBD2. CDR3 length equals 15 residues. The J segment lost 5 bases and the V segment lost 0 bases, leaving 6 bases of the junction unmatched. CDR1 and CDR2 from the germline V gene are SGHRS and YFSETQ. Written as DNA, the CDR3 is TGCGCCAGCAGCTTGGTGCGGGGGGCGGGTGAGACCCAGTACTTC. Translated: CASSLVRGAGETQYF. Looking up the rest from reference TRBV5-1 and TRBJ2-5 gives the full variable domain: KAGVTQTPRYLIKTRGQQVTLSCSPISGHRSVSWYQQTPGQGLQFLFEYFSETQRNKGNFPGRFSGRQFSNSRSEMNVSTLELGDSALYLCASSLVRGAGETQYFGPGTRLLVL.

The rearrangement uses TRBV9 and TRBJ2-2; 9 nucleotides align to TRBD2. This CDR3 region has 15 residues. The junction had 5 bases not matched to a gene; V was cut back by 3 bases and J by 5 bases. CDR1 and CDR2 (germline): SGDLS, YYNGEE. In DNA, the CDR3 is TGTGCCAGCAGCGACCCTAGCGGGATAACCGGGGAGCTGTTTTTT. It codes for CASSDPSGITGELFF.

This rearrangement joins TRBV9 to TRBJ2-7; 13 bases map to TRBD2. The CDR3 runs to 15 residues. J gave up 5 bases and V 0 bases, and 2 bases lay outside the gene matches. Germline V gives CDR1 SGDLS, CDR2 YYNGEE. The CDR3, as DNA: TGTGCCAGCAGCGTAGGGGGGACTAGCGGGGACGAGCAGTACTTC. Encoded protein: CASSVGGTSGDEQYF.

The chain employs TRBV29-1 and TRBJ2-1, with 10 bases fitting TRBD2. This CDR3 has 13 amino acids. V lost 7 bases, J lost 4 bases, and 4 bases stayed unmatched. CDR1 is SQVTM, CDR2 ANQGSEA, per germline. CDR3 sequence: CSAGTSVYNEQFF. The CDR3 DNA is TGCAGCGCCGGGACTAGCGTTTACAATGAGCAGTTCTTC.

The V gene is TRBV5-4, the J gene TRBJ1-6; perhaps TRBD1 as D (5 bases). The CDR3 is 16 residues long. V was shortened by 3 bases and J by 9 bases, with 19 bases between the two germline ends. Germline CDR1 is SGHNT and CDR2 is YYREEE (reference sequence). CDR3 sequence: CASSSGTTGEGSPLHF. The CDR3 nucleotides read TGTGCCAGCAGCTCCGGGACCACGGGGGAAGGTTCACCCCTCCACTTT.

This chain uses TRBV5-6 with TRBJ1-2; 7 bases fit TRBD1. The CDR3 covers 15 residues. Looked up from germline, CDR1 is SGHDT and CDR2 is YYEEEE. V was clipped by 0 bases and J by 5 bases; unmatched bases: 7. CDR3 sequence: CASSLVDRRIYGYTF. As DNA, the CDR3 is TGTGCCAGCAGCTTGGTGGACAGGAGGATTTATGGCTACACCTTC.

The count of this clone is one. J is TRBJ2-7 and V is TRBV9; 9 bases agree with TRBD1. In germline, CDR1 is SGDLS, CDR2 YYNGEE. The CDR3 is 15 residues long. Losses at the gene ends were 3 bases for V and 0 bases for J; bases not matched to a gene: 4. The CDR3 region has the DNA TGTGCCAGCAGCGCCGGGACAGGGATCTCCTACGAGCAGTACTTC. Amino acid sequence: CASSAGTGISYEQYF.

The chain links TRBV15 to TRBJ2-1, with 12 bases identical to TRBD2. V trimming: 3 bases; J trimming: 10 bases; junction bases outside the gene matches: 7. Per the germline V gene, CDR1 is LNHNV and CDR2 is YYDKDF (reference sequence). The CDR3 totals 15 residues. The CDR3 loop is CATSRRLAGDVEQFF. The CDR3 DNA reads as TGTGCCACCAGCAGGAGACTAGCGGGAGATGTAGAGCAGTTCTTC.

For the CDR3, the DNA is TGCGCCAGCAGGGAGCGGACCAACACCGGGGAGCTGTTTTTT. It translates to CASRERTNTGELFF. The J gene is TRBJ2-2, the V gene TRBV5-1; maybe TRBD2 (5 bases). Looked up from germline, CDR1 is SGHRS and CDR2 is YFSETQ. Trimming cost V 5 bases and J 2 bases, with 10 bases left between them. This CDR3 has 14 amino acids.

The chain recombines TRBV28 with TRBJ2-7, with D perhaps being TRBD1 or TRBD2 (5 bases each). The CDR3 is 14 amino acids. V shed 10 bases and J shed 3 bases, with 19 bases lying between them. Germline loops: CDR1 MDHEN, CDR2 SYDVKM. Here the CDR3 reads CATSEGWVYYEQYF. The CDR3 region has the DNA TGTGCCACCTCCGAGGGGTGGGTATACTACGAGCAGTACTTC. Full variable domain (missing parts from reference TRBV28 and TRBJ2-7): DVKVTQSSRYLVKRTGEKVFLECVQDMDHENMFWYRQDPGLGLRLIYFSYDVKMKEKGDIPEGYSVSREKKERFSLILESASTNQTSMYLCATSEGWVYYEQYFGPGTRLTVT.